This TCR beta chain emerged from a study of blood T cell repertoires in COVID-19. Overall study: Specimens from acute and convalescent COVID-19 originated in the United States, Italy and Spain. Sample material is recorded as cDNA or gDNA derived from T cells, B-cell-depleted T cells, or PBMCs.

The CDR3 has 14 amino acids. Germline-derived CDR1 and CDR2 are SNHLY and FYNNEI. V shed 6 bases and J 6 bases; nucleotides not matched to a gene: 10. Libraries were prepared by immunoSEQ multiplex PCR; TCRdb keeps only in-frame clonotypes and omits some of them. Of some 180,000 clones listed, approximately 80% are singletons. Participants came from about 23 US areas, aged roughly 18 to 95 years. Participant-reported clinical history was the basis for cohort assignment. This clone was seen only a few times. The sequencing input was PBMCs or T cells enriched from blood (not recorded which). This clonotype was obtained from a man in his 60s who had been exposed to COVID-19. The J gene is TRBJ1-2, the V gene TRBV2; 7 bases fit TRBD1. The CDR3: CASSSRQGGDGYTF. In nucleotides, the CDR3 is TGTGCCAGCAGCTCTCGCCAGGGGGGAGATGGCTACACCTTC.